This T cell receptor (beta chain) was captured in a study of blood T cell repertoires in COVID-19. Study as a whole: T cells, B-cell-depleted T cells, or PBMCs supplied cDNA or gDNA.

The table came from immunoSEQ multiplex PCR; TCRdb's copy has only in-frame clones and leaves some out. This table has 250,000 to 300,000 clones, approximately 91% appearing once. Between the trimmed V and J ends, which lost 1 base and 6 bases, there was a span of 10 bases. CDR3 length equals 14 residues. Germline V CDR1 and CDR2: SGHTA, FQGNSA. The sequence derives from an older woman with acute or convalescent COVID-19. The sequenced sample was peripheral blood. The chain is built from TRBV7-2 and TRBJ1-5, with a tentative D call TRBD1 (6 bases). In nucleotides, the CDR3 is TGTGCCAGCAGCTTAGACAGGGTTGGTCAGCCCCAGCATTTT. Its protein product is CASSLDRVGQPQHF.